This T cell receptor beta chain was identified in a study of T cell changes during pregnancy in multiple sclerosis. The CDR3 consists of 19 residues. The V and J ends lost 4 bases and 0 bases, in that order; junction bases with no gene match: 15. In germline, CDR1 is KGHSH, CDR2 LQKENI. Clones were sequenced by immunoSEQ multiplex PCR, and TCRdb holds only the in-frame ones, with some missing. The data show about 48,000 clones, with approximately 85% seen just once and roughly 1.2% held by the top ten. The V call is TRBV18, the J call TRBJ1-1; 9 bases line up with TRBD1. The sample consisted of CD4+ T cells from peripheral blood mononuclear cells, taken in the second trimester of pregnancy. The clonotype was recovered from a female donor with multiple sclerosis, enrolled in a pregnancy study. CDR3 residues: CASSLGPGQGTFMNTEAFF. As DNA, the CDR3 is TGTGCCAGCTCACTAGGGCCGGGACAGGGAACTTTCATGAACACTGAAGCTTTCTTT.